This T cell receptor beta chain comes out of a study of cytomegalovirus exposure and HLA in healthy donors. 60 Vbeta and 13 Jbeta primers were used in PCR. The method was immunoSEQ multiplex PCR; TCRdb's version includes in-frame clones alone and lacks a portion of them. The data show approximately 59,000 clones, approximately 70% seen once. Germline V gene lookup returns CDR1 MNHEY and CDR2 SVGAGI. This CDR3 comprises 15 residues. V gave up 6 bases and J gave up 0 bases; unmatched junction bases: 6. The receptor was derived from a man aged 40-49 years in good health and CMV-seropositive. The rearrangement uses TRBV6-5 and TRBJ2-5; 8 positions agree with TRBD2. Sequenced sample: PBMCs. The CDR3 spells CASRFAGGNQETQYF. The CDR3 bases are TGTGCCAGCAGGTTCGCGGGGGGAAACCAAGAGACCCAGTACTTC.